The 10 T cell receptor beta chains reported below all come from one sample, sequenced in a study of OX40 agonist ivuxolimab in advanced cancers. Assay used: immunoSEQ multiplex PCR; TCRdb lists only in-frame clones, some missing. The sample lists roughly 64,000 clones; 84% were seen once. Sequencing used CD4+ or CD8+ T cells sorted from blood, obtained in a trial of the OX40 agonist ivuxolimab. The receptors derive from an adult with an advanced solid tumor such as melanoma, head and neck, liver or kidney cancer.

The chain couples TRBV2 to TRBJ2-5, with a tentative D call TRBD1 (6 bases). Germline V gene sequence: CDR1 SNHLY, CDR2 FYNNEI. V lost 6 bases, J lost 1 base, and 12 bases lay in between. This CDR3 region has 14 residues. CDR3 amino acids: CASSPGTSQETQYF. In DNA form, the CDR3 reads TGTGCCAGCAGCCCTGGGACATCCCAAGAGACCCAGTACTTC.

This clone was seen once. This chain joins TRBV11-3 and TRBJ2-5; 10 bases fit TRBD1. Germline lookup yields CDR1 SGHNT and CDR2 YENEEA. The CDR3 length is 15 residues. V lost 1 base, J lost 5 bases, and 4 bases stayed unmatched. The CDR3 reads CASSLGQGQGETQYF. The CDR3 DNA reads as TGTGCCAGCAGCTTAGGACAGGGACAGGGGGAGACCCAGTACTTC.

The chain employs TRBV7-2 and TRBJ2-7; 10 positions match TRBD1. J lost 4 bases, V lost 4 bases, and 4 bases had no gene match. The germline V gene has CDR1 SGHTA and CDR2 FQGNSA. The CDR3 is made up of 14 amino acids. The CDR3 protein is CASSSRQGAYEQYF. DNA for the CDR3: TGTGCCAGCAGCTCAAGACAGGGGGCGTACGAGCAGTACTTC.

The chain couples TRBV27 to TRBJ2-7; D is ambiguous. Deletions cut 8 bases from V and 2 bases from J, with 19 bases between. CDR1 and CDR2 (germline): MNHEY, SMNVEV (reference sequence). CDR3 length equals 15 residues. CDR3 amino acids: CASHPAPFGAYEQYF. DNA for the CDR3: TGTGCCAGCCACCCCGCTCCGTTTGGGGCCTACGAGCAGTACTTC.

This chain uses TRBV5-5 with TRBJ1-2; D is undetermined. In germline, CDR1 is SGHKS, CDR2 YYEKEE (reference sequence). This CDR3 has 12 residues. The ends were cut back, 2 bases at V and 5 bases at J, with 7 bases in the middle. Here the CDR3 reads CASSLTAYGYTF. DNA for the CDR3: TGTGCCAGCAGCTTAACCGCTTATGGCTACACCTTC.

This chain links TRBV7-9 with TRBJ1-1; 8 nucleotides line up with TRBD1. The germline CDR1 and CDR2 sequences are SEHNR and FQNEAQ (reference sequence). Unmatched junction bases numbered 6, after V lost 7 bases and J lost 5 bases. CDR3 size: 13 residues. In DNA form, the CDR3 reads TGTGCCAGCACCCACAGGGGGACAACTGAAGCTTTCTTT. Translated: CASTHRGTTEAFF.

As to this clone: This sample also contains other DNA sequences that code for the same CDR3. The rearrangement joins TRBV6-1 to TRBJ1-3; no clear D gene. This CDR3 contains 15 residues. Germline CDR1 is MNHNS and CDR2 is SASEGT. Trimming left V 0 bases short and J 2 bases short, with 8 bases between. CDR3 amino acids: CASSEALGPGNTIYF. The CDR3 DNA follows: TGTGCCAGCAGTGAAGCGCTTGGTCCTGGAAACACCATATATTTT.

The chain has TRBV28 and TRBJ1-3; D not resolved. Germline CDR1 is MDHEN and CDR2 is SYDVKM. V shed 6 bases and J shed 0 bases, with 15 bases lying between them. The CDR3 spans 16 residues. DNA for the CDR3: TGTGCCAGCAGCTCAGGTGGACGGTTCTCTGGAAACACCATATATTTT. Translation: CASSSGGRFSGNTIYF.

The chain is built from TRBV5-8 and TRBJ1-5; unclear D gene. The germline V gene has CDR1 SGHTS and CDR2 YDEGEE. This CDR3 comprises 14 residues. V was clipped by 1 base and J by 0 bases, with 5 bases between them. CDR3 nucleotides: TGTGCCAGCAGCTTGACATATAGCAATCAGCCCCAGCATTTT. Protein: CASSLTYSNQPQHF. Full variable domain (missing parts from reference TRBV5-8 and TRBJ1-5): EAGVTQSPTHLIKTRGQQATLRCSPISGHTSVYWYQQALGLGLQFLLWYDEGEERNRGNFPPRFSGRQFPNYSSELNVNALELEDSALYLCASSLTYSNQPQHFGDGTRLSIL.

This clone has only a few counts. This chain joins TRBV27 and TRBJ1-1; D possibly corresponds to TRBD1 (5 bases). Trimming shortened V by 5 bases and J by 2 bases, and 9 bases separated the two germline ends. The CDR3 spans 13 residues. Germline CDR1 is MNHEY and CDR2 is SMNVEV (reference sequence). This CDR3 reads CASSRTLNTEAFF. The CDR3 DNA reads TGTGCCAGCAGTCGGACACTTAACACTGAAGCTTTCTTT.